This T cell receptor beta chain was documented in a study of shared clonotypes between healthy human individuals. Data came from immunoSEQ multiplex PCR; TCRdb stores just in-frame clones and leaves some out. The data contain 1.5 million to 2.5 million clones, about 95% of them singletons. The naive CD8 fraction comprised CD45RO-negative cells positively selected for CCR7 and excluded terminally differentiated effector memory CD45RA+ cells. This clone was counted a few times. The germline V gene encodes CDR1 MGHDK and CDR2 SYGVNS. The CDR3 length is 18 residues. The V end was cut by 1 base, the J end by 13 bases, with 26 bases between.

The clonotype was recovered from a man aged 18 to 30 in good health. This chain uses TRBV25-1 with TRBJ1-6; a possible D gene is TRBD1 (5 bases). Input material: naive CD8+ T cells sorted from blood. The CDR3: CASSESGTEHLLRSPLHF. The CDR3 DNA reads TGTGCCAGCAGTGAATCAGGGACGGAACACCTCTTACGTTCCCCCCTCCACTTT.